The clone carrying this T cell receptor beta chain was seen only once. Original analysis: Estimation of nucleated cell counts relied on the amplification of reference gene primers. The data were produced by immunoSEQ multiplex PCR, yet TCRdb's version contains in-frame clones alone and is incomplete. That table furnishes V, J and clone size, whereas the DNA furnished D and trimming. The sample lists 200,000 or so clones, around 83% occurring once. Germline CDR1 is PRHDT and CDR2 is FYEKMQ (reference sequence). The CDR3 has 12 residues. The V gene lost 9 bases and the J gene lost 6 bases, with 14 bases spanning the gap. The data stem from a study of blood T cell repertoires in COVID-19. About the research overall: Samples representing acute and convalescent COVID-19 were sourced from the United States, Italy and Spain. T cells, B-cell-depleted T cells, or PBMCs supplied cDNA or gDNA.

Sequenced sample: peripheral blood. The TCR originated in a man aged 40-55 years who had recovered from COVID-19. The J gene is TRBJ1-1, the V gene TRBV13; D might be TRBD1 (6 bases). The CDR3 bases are TGTGCCAGTCTGACGAGGGGGTCTGAAGCTTTCTTT. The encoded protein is CASLTRGSEAFF.